This TCR beta chain was recorded in a study of OX40 agonist ivuxolimab in advanced cancers. The overall study: Ivuxolimab, an antibody acting as an agonist of OX40 (CD134), was used to treat patients. Patients assigned to dose escalation were diagnosed with hepatocellular carcinoma, melanoma, renal cell or head and neck cancer. Three patients, one with hepatocellular carcinoma and two with cutaneous melanoma, responded partially.

This table comes from immunoSEQ multiplex PCR, and its TCRdb copy is limited to in-frame clones, with some not included. The sample records roughly 56,000 clones, around 89% being singletons. The CDR3 sequence is 17 residues long. In germline, CDR1 is SGHNT, CDR2 YENEEA. The V end was cut by 5 bases, the J end by 0 bases, with 18 bases between. This clonotype originated in an adult with an advanced solid tumor such as melanoma, head and neck, liver or kidney cancer. The V gene is TRBV11-3, the J gene TRBJ2-3; TRBD1 is a possible D gene (6 bases). The sample here was CD4+ or CD8+ T cells sorted from blood, taken in a trial of the OX40 agonist ivuxolimab. CDR3 sequence: CASSGQGYRRSTDTQYF. The CDR3 DNA reads as TGTGCCAGCAGCGGGCAGGGGTACCGGAGAAGCACAGATACGCAGTATTTT.